These 6 T cell receptor beta chains share one sample of origin, sequenced in a study of cytotoxic CD8 clonotypes in ibrutinib-treated CLL. Data came from immunoSEQ multiplex PCR; TCRdb stores just in-frame clones and leaves some out. The data show more than 11,000 clones, roughly 70% seen once. Sequencing used PBMCs, obtained before ibrutinib treatment. The receptors here all came from a human donor with chronic lymphocytic leukemia.

The chain employs TRBV7-2 and TRBJ2-7; D is perhaps TRBD1 (6 bases). The V end lost 5 bases, the J end lost 2 bases, and 16 bases lay between the germline ends. Germline lookup yields CDR1 SGHTA and CDR2 FQGNSA. This CDR3 contains 15 residues. The CDR3 sequence: CASSPHQGSPYEQYF. CDR3 nucleotide sequence: TGTGCCAGCAGCCCTCACCAGGGGTCCCCCTACGAGCAGTACTTC.

V is TRBV6-4 and J is TRBJ2-1, with 9 bases that match TRBD2. Looked up from germline, CDR1 is MRHNA and CDR2 is SNTAGT. The CDR3 runs to 16 residues. The V and J ends lost 6 bases and 7 bases, in that order; junction bases with no gene match: 13. The CDR3 region is CASRDRAGGRWNEQFF. The CDR3 coding sequence is TGTGCCAGCAGGGATAGAGCGGGAGGTCGGTGGAATGAGCAGTTCTTC.

CDR3 protein: CASSPVLSLGLNEQFF. The CDR3 DNA sequence: TGTGCCAGCAGCCCAGTATTATCGCTGGGGCTCAATGAGCAGTTCTTC. The rearrangement uses TRBV7-9 and TRBJ2-1; TRBD1 might be the D (5 bases). The CDR3 runs 16 residues. CDR1 and CDR2 from the germline V gene are SEHNR and FQNEAQ (reference sequence). Trimming stripped 5 bases from V and 6 bases from J, with 20 bases between.

The chain is built from TRBV6-5 and TRBJ2-7, with 8 positions matching TRBD1. Germline CDR1 MNHEY, CDR2 SVGAGI. The CDR3 loop spans 14 amino acids. J lost 0 bases, V lost 6 bases, and 4 bases had no gene match. Here the CDR3 reads CASSEQGGSYEQYF. CDR3 nucleotides: TGTGCCAGCAGCGAACAGGGGGGCTCCTACGAGCAGTACTTC.

This clone came up a few times. The J gene is TRBJ2-7, the V gene TRBV19; perhaps TRBD1 as D (6 bases). The CDR3 runs to 13 residues. V dropped 7 bases and J dropped 0 bases, with 10 bases sitting between them. The V gene's germline CDR1 is LNHDA and CDR2 SQIVND (reference sequence). CDR3 region: CASTRGPSYEQYF. CDR3 in DNA: TGTGCCAGTACCAGGGGCCCCTCCTACGAGCAGTACTTC.

V is TRBV9 and J is TRBJ1-4; 7 bases fit TRBD1. The CDR3 is 14 residues long. The germline CDR1 and CDR2 sequences are SGDLS and YYNGEE. Trimming cost V 0 bases and J 7 bases; bases outside gene matches: 3. CDR3 DNA sequence: TGTGCCAGCAGCGTAGGGGGACAGTCTGAAAAACTGTTTTTT. Protein product: CASSVGGQSEKLFF.